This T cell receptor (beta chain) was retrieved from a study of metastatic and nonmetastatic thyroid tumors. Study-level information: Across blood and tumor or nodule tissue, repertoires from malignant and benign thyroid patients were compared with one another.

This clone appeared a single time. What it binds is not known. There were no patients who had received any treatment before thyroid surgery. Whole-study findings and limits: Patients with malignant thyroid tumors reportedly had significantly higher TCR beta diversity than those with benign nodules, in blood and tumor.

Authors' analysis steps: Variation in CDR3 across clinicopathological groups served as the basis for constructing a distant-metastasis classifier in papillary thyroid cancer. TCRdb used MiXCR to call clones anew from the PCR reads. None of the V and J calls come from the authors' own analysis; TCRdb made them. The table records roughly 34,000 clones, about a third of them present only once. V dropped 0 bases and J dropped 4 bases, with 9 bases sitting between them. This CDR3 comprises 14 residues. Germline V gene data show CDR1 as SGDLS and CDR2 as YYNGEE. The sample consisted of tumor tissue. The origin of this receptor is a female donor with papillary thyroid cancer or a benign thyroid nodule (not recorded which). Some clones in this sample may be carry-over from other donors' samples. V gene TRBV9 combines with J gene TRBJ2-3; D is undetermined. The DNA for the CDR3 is TGTGCCAGCAGCGTAGACCCAGGCTCAGATACGCAGTATTTT. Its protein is CASSVDPGSDTQYF.